The TCR beta chain under discussion was sequenced for a study of human versus mouse CDR3 diversity and MHC coevolution. The V gene end was trimmed by 5 bases and the J gene end by 1 base; junction bases not matched to a gene: 2. This CDR3 contains 15 residues. Germline loops: CDR1 SGHAT, CDR2 FQNNGV. Assay used: immunoSEQ multiplex PCR; TCRdb lists only in-frame clones, some missing. The sample carries some 80,000 clones, around 92% recorded once. The V call is TRBV11-2, the J call TRBJ2-3; TRBD2 matches 11 bases. The receptor comes from a person aged 25 to 69 in good health. Sequencing was carried out using naive CD4+ T cells from blood. Subset: CD45RO-negative CD62L-positive naive CD4 T cells. The CDR3 region is CASSELAGGTDTQYF. Here the CDR3 DNA reads TGTGCCAGCAGCGAACTAGCGGGGGGCACAGATACGCAGTATTTT.